These 26 T cell receptor beta chains were sequenced from one sample in a study of sequential checkpoint blockade in melanoma. The protocol was immunoSEQ multiplex PCR, while the TCRdb copy is restricted to in-frame clones and leaves out a portion. The data hold under 20,000 clones, with roughly 70% observed a single time. Regarding treatment: randomized to nivolumab then ipilimumab (arm A) or the reverse (arm B). Sample: CD8+ T cells sorted from blood (inferred from file names), taken from a patient given nivolumab and ipilimumab in sequence. These receptors were obtained from a human donor with melanoma.

The rearrangement uses TRBV5-1 and TRBJ1-1, with TRBD1 as a possible D gene (5 bases). Germline values: CDR1 SGHRS, CDR2 YFSETQ. The CDR3 extends over 14 amino acids. Trimming cost V 9 bases and J 1 base, with 16 bases left between them. CDR3 coding DNA: TGCGCCACTCAAATTTCGACAGAGAACACTGAAGCTTTCTTT. Protein: CATQISTENTEAFF.

This clone was picked up one time. This chain links TRBV13 with TRBJ2-7; 7 positions agree with TRBD1. The CDR3 length is 12 residues. Trimming at V came to 5 bases and at J to 6 bases, leaving 4 bases not matched to a gene. Germline CDR1 PRHDT, CDR2 FYEKMQ (reference sequence). The CDR3 region has the DNA TGTGCCAGCAGCCCCAACAGGGGCGAGCAGTACTTC. It is translated as CASSPNRGEQYF. The complete variable domain, with remaining parts taken from reference TRBV13 and TRBJ2-7, reads AAGVIQSPRHLIKEKRETATLKCYPIPRHDTVYWYQQGPGQDPQFLISFYEKMQSDKGSIPDRFSAQQFSDYHSELNMSSLELGDSALYFCASSPNRGEQYFGPGTRLTVT.

The rearrangement links TRBV13 to TRBJ2-5; D may be TRBD1 (5 bases). CDR3 length: 13 amino acids. Germline CDR1 reads PRHDT; CDR2 reads FYEKMQ (reference sequence). The V and J ends lost 7 bases and 4 bases respectively, with 13 bases between them. The CDR3 is CASTIQGLETQYF. The CDR3 region has the DNA TGTGCCAGCACCATCCAGGGCTTAGAGACCCAGTACTTC.

The chain couples TRBV5-8 to TRBJ1-1; 7 nucleotides align to TRBD1. With V trimmed by 3 bases and J by 5 bases, 13 bases remained unmatched. The CDR3 spans 16 residues. Germline assignment: CDR1 SGHTS and CDR2 YDEGEE. CDR3 bases: TGTGCCAGCAGCTCCTATCCGGGACAGTGGGAGACTGAAGCTTTCTTT. As protein: CASSSYPGQWETEAFF.

This sequence joins TRBV30 and TRBJ2-3; D gene ambiguous. The CDR3 covers 14 residues. V shed 0 bases and J shed 0 bases, with 7 bases lying between them. CDR1 GTSNPN and CDR2 SVGIG come from the germline V gene (reference sequence). CDR3 protein: CAWSVATSTDTQYF. DNA of the CDR3: TGTGCCTGGAGTGTCGCGACTAGCACAGATACGCAGTATTTT. The variable domain in full, with the rest retrieved from reference TRBV30 and TRBJ2-3, is SQTIHQWPATLVQPVGSPLSLECTVEGTSNPNLYWYRQAAGRGLQLLFYSVGIGQISSEVPQNLSASRPQDRQFILSSKKLLLSDSGFYLCAWSVATSTDTQYFGPGTRLTVL.

The V gene is TRBV30, the J gene TRBJ2-3; 10 nucleotides match TRBD2. This CDR3 comprises 15 residues. Germline V gene lookup returns CDR1 GTSNPN and CDR2 SVGIG (reference sequence). V was pared by 1 base and J by 6 bases, with 7 bases of the junction left unmatched. This CDR3 is CAWSGGGTSVDTQYF. In nucleotides, the CDR3 is TGTGCCTGGAGTGGGGGAGGGACTAGCGTTGATACGCAGTATTTT. The variable domain in full, with the rest retrieved from reference TRBV30 and TRBJ2-3, is SQTIHQWPATLVQPVGSPLSLECTVEGTSNPNLYWYRQAAGRGLQLLFYSVGIGQISSEVPQNLSASRPQDRQFILSSKKLLLSDSGFYLCAWSGGGTSVDTQYFGPGTRLTVL.

This clone has just a few counts. The CDR3 region has the DNA TGTGCCAGCAGCGCAATTACGGGACAGGGGGCCGTCGGTGGCTACACCTTC. Protein: CASSAITGQGAVGGYTF. The chain is built from TRBV7-9 and TRBJ1-2; 12 bases align to TRBD1. The CDR3 is 17 amino acids. With V trimmed by 5 bases and J by 7 bases, 14 bases remained unmatched. The germline V gene has CDR1 SEHNR and CDR2 FQNEAQ (reference sequence). Supplemented by reference TRBV7-9 and TRBJ1-2, the full variable domain reads DTGVSQNPRHKITKRGQNVTFRCDPISEHNRLYWYRQTLGQGPEFLTYFQNEAQLEKSRLLSDRFSAERPKGSFSTLEIQRTEQGDSAMYLCASSAITGQGAVGGYTFGSGTRLTVV.

The chain employs TRBV9 and TRBJ1-1; TRBD1 agrees at 10 bases. Germline CDR1 SGDLS, CDR2 YYNGEE. J lost 6 bases, V lost 1 base, and 6 bases had no gene match. This CDR3 comprises 15 residues. The CDR3 loop is CASSVKTGGLSEAFF. CDR3 nucleotides: TGTGCCAGCAGCGTAAAGACAGGGGGCCTGTCTGAAGCTTTCTTT.

The chain links TRBV13 to TRBJ2-7; 7 bases are shared with TRBD1. Looked up from germline, CDR1 is PRHDT and CDR2 is FYEKMQ (reference sequence). After removal of 5 bases from V and 6 bases from J, the junction contained 13 bases not matched to a gene. The CDR3 loop spans 15 amino acids. The CDR3 DNA is TGTGCCAGCAGCCCCAGGGACAGACCTTTTGGCGAGCAGTACTTC. Translating gives CASSPRDRPFGEQYF. Complete variable domain (other parts from reference TRBV13 and TRBJ2-7): AAGVIQSPRHLIKEKRETATLKCYPIPRHDTVYWYQQGPGQDPQFLISFYEKMQSDKGSIPDRFSAQQFSDYHSELNMSSLELGDSALYFCASSPRDRPFGEQYFGPGTRLTVT.

There are a few counts of this clone. This chain uses TRBV6-1 with TRBJ2-2; D may be TRBD2 (5 bases). Trimming shortened V by 4 bases and J by 5 bases, and 14 bases separated the two germline ends. The CDR3 is 15 residues long. Germline assignment: CDR1 MNHNS and CDR2 SASEGT. The CDR3 DNA reads as TGTGCCAGCAGTGGGCGCGGGCGTGGGACCGGGGAGCTGTTTTTT. It yields the protein CASSGRGRGTGELFF.

The chain couples TRBV9 to TRBJ2-2, with 9 bases aligning to TRBD2. Germline assignment: CDR1 SGDLS and CDR2 YYNGEE. V trimming: 4 bases; J trimming: 5 bases; junction bases outside the gene matches: 9. This CDR3 has 16 amino acids. CDR3 sequence reads: CASSPRLAGATGELFF. The CDR3 nucleotides read TGTGCCAGCAGCCCGAGATTAGCGGGAGCAACCGGGGAGCTGTTTTTT.

This chain links TRBV6-5 with TRBJ2-2; 12 nucleotides line up with TRBD2. The trim removed 2 bases at V and 3 bases at J, leaving 1 base unmatched. From germline, CDR1 is MNHEY and CDR2 SVGAGI. The CDR3 is 16 amino acids. CDR3 coding DNA: TGTGCCAGCAGTTACCTAGCGGGGGGGTACACCGGGGAGCTGTTTTTT. Translation: CASSYLAGGYTGELFF.

CDR3 region: CASSYEGFGEQYF. CDR3 sequence (DNA): TGTGCCAGCAGTTACGAGGGTTTTGGGGAGCAGTACTTC. The chain employs TRBV6-5 and TRBJ2-7; D is possibly TRBD2 (5 bases). The CDR3 runs 13 residues. With 2 bases removed from V and 7 bases from J, the gap between germline ends came to 12 bases. CDR1 MNHEY and CDR2 SVGAGI come from the germline V gene.

V gene TRBV11-2 combines with J gene TRBJ2-1; 13 positions agree with TRBD2. V was pared by 5 bases and J by 4 bases, with 5 bases of the junction left unmatched. Germline V lookup: CDR1 SGHAT, CDR2 FQNNGV. The CDR3 has 16 amino acids. CDR3 coding DNA: TGTGCCAGCAGCGTGACTAGCGGGGGGCGGTACAATGAGCAGTTCTTC. Protein sequence: CASSVTSGGRYNEQFF.

The J gene is TRBJ1-2, the V gene TRBV7-6, with D perhaps matching TRBD1 (5 bases). CDR3 length: 15 amino acids. The V end was cut by 4 bases, the J end by 8 bases, with 20 bases between. Germline-derived CDR1 and CDR2 are SGHVS and FNYEAQ. The CDR3, as DNA: TGTGCCAGCAGCTCCAGGACACTCTACCCCTACGGCTACACCTTC. It encodes CASSSRTLYPYGYTF.

The chain joins TRBV7-9 to TRBJ2-7; TRBD2 agrees at 9 bases. The germline V gene encodes CDR1 SEHNR and CDR2 FQNEAQ (reference sequence). This CDR3 has 14 residues. CDR3 coding DNA: TGTGCAGTCGAGACTAGCGGACCTACCTACGAGCAGTACTTC. This gives the protein CAVETSGPTYEQYF.

This clone was recorded only once. The rearrangement joins TRBV27 to TRBJ2-1; TRBD2 agrees at 13 bases. Germline values: CDR1 MNHEY, CDR2 SMNVEV (reference sequence). After removal of 5 bases from V and 7 bases from J, the junction contained 5 bases not matched to a gene. The CDR3 loop spans 15 amino acids. The CDR3 DNA sequence: TGTGCCAGCAGTCGGGGGACTAGCGGGGTTAATGAGCAGTTCTTC. Translating it yields CASSRGTSGVNEQFF.

This chain connects TRBV4-2 to TRBJ2-3; 8 bases are shared with TRBD2. This CDR3 region has 12 residues. CDR1 LGHNA and CDR2 YNFKEQ come from the germline V gene. V was clipped by 0 bases and J by 13 bases; unmatched bases: 3. The CDR3 here is CASSQDRGLEYF. The DNA for the CDR3 is TGTGCCAGCAGCCAAGATAGGGGACTAGAGTATTTT.

This clone is labeled medium-sized (0.01 to 0.1%). V usage is TRBV19 and J usage is TRBJ1-2; the match to TRBD1 covers 7 bases. Germline trimming cut 6 bases from V and 2 bases from J; bases unmatched to any gene: 6. The CDR3 totals 14 residues. Germline V lookup: CDR1 LNHDA, CDR2 SQIVND (reference sequence). CDR3 protein: CASSMTGRNYGYTF. CDR3 DNA: TGTGCCAGTAGCATGACAGGGCGGAACTATGGCTACACCTTC.

The chain couples TRBV11-2 to TRBJ2-7; 7 nucleotides agree with TRBD2. Germline CDR1 is SGHAT and CDR2 is FQNNGV. This CDR3 region has 13 residues. V dropped 1 base and J dropped 6; count of bases not matched to a gene: 3. CDR3 nucleotides: TGTGCCAGCAGCTTAGGGTCGGGGGGCGAGCAGTACTTC. It specifies CASSLGSGGEQYF.

This rearrangement joins TRBV4-3 to TRBJ2-7, with D possibly matching TRBD2 (5 bases). V was pared by 0 bases and J by 3 bases, with 12 bases between. Germline CDR1 reads LGHNA; CDR2 reads YSLEER. The CDR3 has 15 amino acids. DNA for the CDR3: TGCGCCAGCAGCCAAGAGCCCTTCGGGAACTACGAGCAGTACTTC. This sequence encodes CASSQEPFGNYEQYF.

This clone was detected only a few times. The CDR3 loop reads CASSLASGGGTYNEQFF. CDR3 DNA: TGTGCCAGCAGCTTGGCCAGCGGGGGGGGGACCTACAATGAGCAGTTCTTC. V usage is TRBV5-6 and J usage is TRBJ2-1; the match to TRBD2 covers 10 bases. Losses at the gene ends were 0 bases for V and 2 bases for J; bases not matched to a gene: 5. This CDR3 spans 17 amino acids. Germline CDR1 reads SGHDT; CDR2 reads YYEEEE. The full variable domain, rest sourced from reference TRBV5-6 and TRBJ2-1, is DAGVTQSPTHLIKTRGQQVTLRCSPKSGHDTVSWYQQALGQGPQFIFQYYEEEERQRGNFPDRFSGHQFPNYSSELNVNALLLGDSALYLCASSLASGGGTYNEQFFGPGTRLTVL.

The chain uses TRBV4-3 and TRBJ2-3; 8 bases are a match to TRBD2. The CDR3 contains 16 residues. V was pared by 5 bases and J by 4 bases, with 11 bases of the junction left unmatched. Germline CDR1 and CDR2: LGHNA and YSLEER. CDR3 sequence (DNA): TGCGCCAGCAGCTCACGGGGGGGGGTCCGTTCAGATACGCAGTATTTT. Translated: CASSSRGGVRSDTQYF.

CDR3 loop: CAWTYGPRPRDTEAFF. In DNA form, the CDR3 reads TGTGCCTGGACGTATGGCCCGCGACCTCGGGACACTGAAGCTTTCTTT. The chain joins TRBV30 to TRBJ1-1, with D unresolved. V was clipped by 4 bases and J by 3 bases, with 21 bases between them. There are 16 residues in the CDR3. Germline CDR1 reads GTSNPN; CDR2 reads SVGIG (reference sequence).

This chain joins TRBV6-5 and TRBJ2-3, with TRBD2 matching over 11 bases. This CDR3 is 15 amino acids long. The V gene's germline CDR1 is MNHEY and CDR2 SVGAGI. V gave up 5 bases and J gave up 4 bases; unmatched junction bases: 5. CDR3 protein: CASSPLAGDADTQYF. CDR3 nucleotides: TGTGCCAGCAGTCCACTAGCGGGGGACGCAGATACGCAGTATTTT.

This sequence joins TRBV7-9 and TRBJ1-6; 9 nucleotides line up with TRBD1. The CDR3 consists of 16 residues. Germline V lookup: CDR1 SEHNR, CDR2 FQNEAQ (reference sequence). V lost 1 base to trimming and J lost 3 bases; unmatched junction nucleotides: 1. Here the CDR3 reads CASSLVDRGYNSPLHF. CDR3 sequence (DNA): TGTGCCAGCAGCTTAGTGGACAGGGGCTATAATTCACCCCTCCACTTT.